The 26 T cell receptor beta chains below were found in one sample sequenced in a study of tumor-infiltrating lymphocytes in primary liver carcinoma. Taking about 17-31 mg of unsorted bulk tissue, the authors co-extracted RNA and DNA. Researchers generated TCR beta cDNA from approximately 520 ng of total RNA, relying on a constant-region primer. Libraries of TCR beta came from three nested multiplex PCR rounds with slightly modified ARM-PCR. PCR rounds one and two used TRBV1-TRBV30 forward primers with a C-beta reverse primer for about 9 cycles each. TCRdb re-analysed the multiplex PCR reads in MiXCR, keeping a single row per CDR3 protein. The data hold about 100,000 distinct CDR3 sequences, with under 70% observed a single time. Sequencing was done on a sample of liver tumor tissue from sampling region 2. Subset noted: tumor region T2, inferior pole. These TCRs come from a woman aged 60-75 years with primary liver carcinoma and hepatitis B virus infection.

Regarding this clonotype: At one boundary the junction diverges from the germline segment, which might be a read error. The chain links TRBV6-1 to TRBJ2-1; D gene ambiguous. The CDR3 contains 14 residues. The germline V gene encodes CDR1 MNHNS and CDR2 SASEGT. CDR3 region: CVSRRGDSYNEQFF. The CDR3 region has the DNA TGTGTCAGCAGACGCGGAGATTCCTACAATGAGCAGTTCTTC.

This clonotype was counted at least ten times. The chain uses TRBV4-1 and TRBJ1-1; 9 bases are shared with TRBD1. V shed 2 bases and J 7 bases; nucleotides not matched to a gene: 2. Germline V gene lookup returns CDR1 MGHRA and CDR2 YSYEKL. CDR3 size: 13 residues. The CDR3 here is CASSQTDRGEAFF. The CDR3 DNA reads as TGCGCCAGCAGCCAAACGGACAGGGGTGAAGCTTTCTTT.

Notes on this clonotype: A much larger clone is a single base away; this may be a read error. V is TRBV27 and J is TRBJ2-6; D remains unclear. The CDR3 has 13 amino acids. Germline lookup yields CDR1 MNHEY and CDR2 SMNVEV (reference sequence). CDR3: CVSTLAGANVLTF. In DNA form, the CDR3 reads TGTGTCAGCACTCTTGCTGGGGCCAACGTCCTGACTTTC.

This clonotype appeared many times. CDR3 region: CASRLQGYTEAFF. The CDR3 DNA reads TGTGCCAGCAGGCTACAGGGTTACACTGAAGCTTTCTTT. This chain links TRBV28 with TRBJ1-1; possible D gene TRBD1, 6 bases. The V gene's germline CDR1 is MDHEN and CDR2 SYDVKM. The CDR3 contains 13 residues. Trimming cost V 6 bases and J 3 bases, with 11 bases left between them.

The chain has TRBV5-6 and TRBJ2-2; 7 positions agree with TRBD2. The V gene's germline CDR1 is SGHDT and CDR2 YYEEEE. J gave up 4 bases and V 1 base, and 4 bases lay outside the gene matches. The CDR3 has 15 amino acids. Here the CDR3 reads CASSLLGRATGELFF. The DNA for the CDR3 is TGTGCCAGCAGCTTGTTAGGGAGGGCCACCGGGGAGCTGTTTTTT.

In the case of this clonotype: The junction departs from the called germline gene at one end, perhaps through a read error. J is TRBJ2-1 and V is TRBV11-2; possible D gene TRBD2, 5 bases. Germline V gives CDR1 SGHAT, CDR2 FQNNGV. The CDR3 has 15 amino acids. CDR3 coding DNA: TGTGCCAGTAGCTCTCCGGGATTATGGGACAATGAGCAGTTCTTC. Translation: CASSSPGLWDNEQFF.

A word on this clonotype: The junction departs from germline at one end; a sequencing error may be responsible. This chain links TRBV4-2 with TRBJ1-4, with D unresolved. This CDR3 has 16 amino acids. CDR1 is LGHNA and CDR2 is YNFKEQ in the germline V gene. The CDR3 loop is CACSRNGPATNEKLFF. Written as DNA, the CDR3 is TGTGCCTGCAGCCGGAACGGCCCGGCAACTAATGAAAAACTCTTTTTT.

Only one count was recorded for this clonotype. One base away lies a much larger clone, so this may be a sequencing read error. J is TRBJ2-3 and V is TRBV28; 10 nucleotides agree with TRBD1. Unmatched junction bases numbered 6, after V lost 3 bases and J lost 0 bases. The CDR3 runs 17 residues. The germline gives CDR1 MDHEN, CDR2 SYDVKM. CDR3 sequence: CASSLWTGGRSTDTQYF. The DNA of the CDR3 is TGTGCCAGCAGTTTGTGGACAGGGGGAAGAAGCACAGATACGCAGTATTTT.

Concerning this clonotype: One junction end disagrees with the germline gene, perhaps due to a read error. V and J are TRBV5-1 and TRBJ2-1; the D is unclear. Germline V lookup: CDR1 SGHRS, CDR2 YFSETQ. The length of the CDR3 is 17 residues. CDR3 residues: CASSPDDLRSSYNEQFF. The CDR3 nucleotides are TGCGCCAGCAGCCCGGATGACCTTAGAAGCTCCTACAATGAGCAGTTTTTC.

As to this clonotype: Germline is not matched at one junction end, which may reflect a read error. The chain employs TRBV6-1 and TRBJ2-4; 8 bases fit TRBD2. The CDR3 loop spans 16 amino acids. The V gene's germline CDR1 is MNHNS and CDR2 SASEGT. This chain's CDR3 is CGSRTETSAGKNIQYF. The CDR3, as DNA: TGTGGCAGCAGAACCGAGACTAGCGCGGGCAAAAACATTCAGTACTTC.

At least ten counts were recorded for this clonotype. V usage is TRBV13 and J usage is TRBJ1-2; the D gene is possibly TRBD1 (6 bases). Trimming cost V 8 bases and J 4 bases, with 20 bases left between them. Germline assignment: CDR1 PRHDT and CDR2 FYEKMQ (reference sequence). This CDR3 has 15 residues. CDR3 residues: CASGLGLGQFYGYTF. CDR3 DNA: TGTGCCAGCGGGTTGGGATTAGGACAGTTCTATGGCTACACCTTC.

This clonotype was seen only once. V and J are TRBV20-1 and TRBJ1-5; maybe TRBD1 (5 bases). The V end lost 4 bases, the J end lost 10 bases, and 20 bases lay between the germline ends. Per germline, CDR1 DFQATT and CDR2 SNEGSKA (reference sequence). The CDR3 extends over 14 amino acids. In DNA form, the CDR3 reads TGCAGTGCTATCCTGGGACGGGGAGACCAACCCCAGCATTTT. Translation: CSAILGRGDQPQHF.

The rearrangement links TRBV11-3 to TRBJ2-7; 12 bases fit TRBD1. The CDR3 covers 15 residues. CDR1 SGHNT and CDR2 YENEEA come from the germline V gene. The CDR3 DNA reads TGTACCAATAGATTAGGGACAGGGGGCTCCCTCGAGCAGTACTTC. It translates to CTNRLGTGGSLEQYF.

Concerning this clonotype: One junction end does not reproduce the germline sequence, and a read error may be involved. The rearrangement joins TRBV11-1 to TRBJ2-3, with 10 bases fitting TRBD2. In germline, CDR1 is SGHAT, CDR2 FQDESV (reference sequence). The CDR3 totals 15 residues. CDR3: CTSSHSGRRTNTQYF. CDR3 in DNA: TGTACCAGCAGCCATAGCGGGAGGCGTACGAATACGCAGTATTTT.

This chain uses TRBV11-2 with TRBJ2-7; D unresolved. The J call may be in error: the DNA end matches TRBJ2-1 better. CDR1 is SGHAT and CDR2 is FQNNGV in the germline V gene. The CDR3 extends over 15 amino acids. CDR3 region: CASSLDSGHTSEQFF. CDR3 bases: TGTGCCAGCAGCTTAGACTCAGGCCATACGTCGGAGCAGTTCTTC.

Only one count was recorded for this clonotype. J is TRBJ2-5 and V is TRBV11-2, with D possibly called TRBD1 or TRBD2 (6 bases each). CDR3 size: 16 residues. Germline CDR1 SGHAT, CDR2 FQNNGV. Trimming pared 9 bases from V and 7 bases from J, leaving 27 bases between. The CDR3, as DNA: TGTGCCAGTAACTTAAATCGGTTAGGAGGGGGTGGGACCCAGTACTTC. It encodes CASNLNRLGGGGTQYF.

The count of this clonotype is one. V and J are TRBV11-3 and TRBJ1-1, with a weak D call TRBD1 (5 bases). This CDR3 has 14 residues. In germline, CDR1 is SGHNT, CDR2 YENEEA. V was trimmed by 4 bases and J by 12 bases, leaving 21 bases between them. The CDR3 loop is CASSSRGGEVRTFF. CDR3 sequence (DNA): TGTGCCAGCAGCTCTAGGGGAGGGGAGGTTCGCACTTTCTTT.

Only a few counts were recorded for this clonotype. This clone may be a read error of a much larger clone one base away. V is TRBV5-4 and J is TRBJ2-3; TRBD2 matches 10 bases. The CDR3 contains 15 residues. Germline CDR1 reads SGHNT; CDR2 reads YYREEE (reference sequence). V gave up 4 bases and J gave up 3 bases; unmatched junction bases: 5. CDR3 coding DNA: TGTGCCAGCAGCAGCGGGAGGGCCGGAACAGATACGCAGTATTTT. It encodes CASSSGRAGTDTQYF.

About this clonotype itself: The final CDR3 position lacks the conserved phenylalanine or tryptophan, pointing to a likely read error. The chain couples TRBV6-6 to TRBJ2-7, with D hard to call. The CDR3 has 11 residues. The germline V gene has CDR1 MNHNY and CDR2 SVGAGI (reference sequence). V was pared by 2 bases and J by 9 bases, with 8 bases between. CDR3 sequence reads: CASSYNNGQYL. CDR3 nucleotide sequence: TGTGCCAGCAGTTACAATAATGGGCAGTACTTG.

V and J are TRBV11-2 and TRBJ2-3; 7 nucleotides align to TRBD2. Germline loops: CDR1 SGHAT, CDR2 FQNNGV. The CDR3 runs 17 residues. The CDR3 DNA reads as TGTGCTAACAGCCCCAATCGCGGGAGCTGGTTAGGAGATACGCAGTATTTT. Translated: CANSPNRGSWLGDTQYF. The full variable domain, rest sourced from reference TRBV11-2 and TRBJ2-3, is EAGVAQSPRYKIIEKRQSVAFWCNPISGHATLYWYQQILGQGPKLLIQFQNNGVVDDSQLPKDRFSAERLKGVDSTLKIQPAKLEDSAVYLCANSPNRGSWLGDTQYFGPGTRLTVL.

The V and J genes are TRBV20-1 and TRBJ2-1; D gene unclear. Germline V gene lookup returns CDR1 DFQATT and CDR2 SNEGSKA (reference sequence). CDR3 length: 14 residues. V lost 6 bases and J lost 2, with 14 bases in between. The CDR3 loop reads CSAPVGLAYNEQFF. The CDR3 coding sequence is TGCAGTGCACCTGTAGGGCTAGCCTACAATGAGCAGTTCTTC.

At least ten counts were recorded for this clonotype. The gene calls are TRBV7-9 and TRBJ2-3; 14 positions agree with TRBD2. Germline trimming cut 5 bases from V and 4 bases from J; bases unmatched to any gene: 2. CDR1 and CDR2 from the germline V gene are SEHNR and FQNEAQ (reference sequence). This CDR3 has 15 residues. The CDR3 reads CASSLTSGRADTQYF. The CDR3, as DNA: TGTGCCAGCAGCCTGACTAGCGGGAGGGCAGATACGCAGTATTTT.

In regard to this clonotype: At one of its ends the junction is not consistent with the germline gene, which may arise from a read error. CDR3 sequence reads: CISSLGTSGYNEQFF. The CDR3 DNA follows: TGTATCAGCAGCTTAGGGACTAGCGGTTACAACGAGCAGTTCTTC. The chain carries TRBV11-2 and TRBJ2-1, with 11 bases fitting TRBD2. Germline V CDR1 and CDR2: SGHAT, FQNNGV. This CDR3 comprises 15 residues.

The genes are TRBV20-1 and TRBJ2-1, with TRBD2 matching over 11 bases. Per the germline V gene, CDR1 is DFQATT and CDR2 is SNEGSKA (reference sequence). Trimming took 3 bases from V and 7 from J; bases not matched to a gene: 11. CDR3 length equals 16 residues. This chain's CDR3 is CSASGTSGSAGNEQFF. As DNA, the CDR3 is TGCAGTGCTAGCGGGACTAGCGGATCGGCGGGGAATGAGCAGTTCTTC.

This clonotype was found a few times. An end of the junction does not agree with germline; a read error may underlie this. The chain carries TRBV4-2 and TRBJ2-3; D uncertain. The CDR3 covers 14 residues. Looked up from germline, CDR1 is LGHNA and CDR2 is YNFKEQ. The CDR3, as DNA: TGTGACAGCAGCCAAGTCGGCGGCACAGATACCCAGTACTTT. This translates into CDSSQVGGTDTQYF.

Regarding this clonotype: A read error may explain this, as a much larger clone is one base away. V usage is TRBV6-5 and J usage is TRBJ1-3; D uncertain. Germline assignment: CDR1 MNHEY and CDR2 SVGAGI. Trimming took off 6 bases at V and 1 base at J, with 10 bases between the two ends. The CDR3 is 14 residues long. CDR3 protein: CASRRVGSGNTIYF. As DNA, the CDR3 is TGTGCCAGCAGGCGCGTAGGATCTGGAAACACCATATATTTT.